Each of the 16 T cell receptor beta chains below was sequenced from the same sample in a study of Graves' ophthalmopathy and Graves' hyperthyroidism. Beta-chain TCR CDR3 regions were amplified from RNA transcripts. Amplification began with first-round RT-PCR using HTBI primers, then second-round multiplex PCR was performed. TCRdb reprocessed the multiplex PCR reads with MiXCR, giving one entry per CDR3 protein. In the table there are almost 750,000 distinct CDR3 sequences, 35% to 50% of which are singletons. The sample consisted of peripheral blood. These receptor sequences come from an adult man with Graves' ophthalmopathy.

The table lists this clonotype with many counts. The V call is TRBV29-1, the J call TRBJ2-7; D gene unclear. Germline values: CDR1 SQVTM, CDR2 ANQGSEA. This CDR3 region has 13 residues. V gave up 5 bases and J gave up 0 bases, with 11 bases separating them. In DNA, the CDR3 is TGCAGCGTTCACACGCAGAACTCCTACGAGCAGTACTTC. Amino acid sequence: CSVHTQNSYEQYF.

This chain connects TRBV20-1 to TRBJ1-5; TRBD1 aligns across 7 bases. Germline V lookup: CDR1 DFQATT, CDR2 SNEGSKA (reference sequence). This CDR3 spans 13 amino acids. The CDR3 region is CSLEGQPNQPQHF. CDR3 in DNA: TGCAGCTTGGAGGGACAGCCGAATCAGCCCCAGCATTTT.

This clonotype was detected only a few times. V is TRBV20-1 and J is TRBJ2-5; 12 bases are shared with TRBD2. The CDR3 covers 13 residues. Germline V gene sequence: CDR1 DFQATT, CDR2 SNEGSKA (reference sequence). In nucleotides, the CDR3 is TGCAGACCGACTAGCGGGAGCTCGGAGACCCAGTACTTC. It specifies CRPTSGSSETQYF.

This clonotype was seen a single time. The chain carries TRBV10-3 and TRBJ1-2; no reliable D call. CDR1 ENHRY and CDR2 SYGVKD come from the germline V gene. The V end was cut by 10 bases, the J end by 5 bases, with 20 bases between. This CDR3 is built from 14 residues. Here the CDR3 reads CASRMEQKTYGYTF. CDR3 DNA sequence: TGTGCCAGCAGAATGGAACAGAAGACTTATGGCTACACCTTC.

V gene TRBV14 combines with J gene TRBJ2-7; 8 bases map to TRBD1. Germline assignment: CDR1 SGHDN and CDR2 FVKESK. This CDR3 comprises 15 residues. The V segment lost 4 bases and the J segment 5 bases; nucleotides outside the gene matches: 10. This CDR3 is CASSPRGQGANEQYF. CDR3 in DNA: TGTGCCAGCAGCCCCCGGGGGCAGGGGGCGAACGAGCAGTACTTC.

V and J are TRBV7-2 and TRBJ2-6, with a tentative D call TRBD2 (7 bases). V was pared by 3 bases and J by 4 bases, with 19 bases between. CDR3 length: 18 amino acids. Germline V gives CDR1 SGHTA, CDR2 FQGNSA. For the CDR3, the DNA is TGTGCCAGCAGCTTTTGGGGGGGCGGCCAGCCCGGGGCCAACGTCCTGACTTTC. Protein: CASSFWGGGQPGANVLTF.

The rearrangement links TRBV20-1 to TRBJ2-7, with TRBD2 matching 8 bases. With V trimmed by 1 base and J by 4 bases, 6 bases remained unmatched. Per germline, CDR1 DFQATT and CDR2 SNEGSKA (reference sequence). This CDR3 comprises 14 residues. The CDR3 here is CSARGSGMGYEQYF. The CDR3 DNA reads as TGCAGTGCTAGAGGTAGCGGGATGGGATACGAGCAGTACTTC.

The genes are TRBV7-9 and TRBJ2-6, with D unresolved. Germline loops: CDR1 SEHNR, CDR2 FQNEAQ (reference sequence). This CDR3 has 14 residues. V lost 5 bases, J lost 4 bases, and 9 bases lay in between. DNA of the CDR3: TGTGCCAGCAGCCGAGACGCCGGGGCCAACGTCCTGACTTTC. Its protein product is CASSRDAGANVLTF.

This rearrangement joins TRBV29-1 to TRBJ2-7, with TRBD1 matching 11 bases. Germline loops: CDR1 SQVTM, CDR2 ANQGSEA. The ends lost 6 bases at V and 7 bases at J; junction bases unmatched: 11. CDR3 length equals 14 residues. CDR3 amino acids: CSVPGQGVASEQYF. DNA of the CDR3: TGCAGCGTGCCGGGACAGGGGGTGGCGAGTGAGCAGTACTTC.

This clonotype was seen ten or more times. The rearrangement joins TRBV10-3 to TRBJ1-1; D might be TRBD1 (6 bases). The CDR3 spans 12 residues. Per germline, CDR1 ENHRY and CDR2 SYGVKD. V lost 10 bases, J lost 1 base, and 10 bases lay in between. The CDR3 DNA sequence: TGTGCCAGCGGACAGCCGAACACTGAAGCTTTCTTT. It yields the protein CASGQPNTEAFF.

The chain combines TRBV20-1 with TRBJ2-2, with 9 bases identical to TRBD1. CDR1 is DFQATT, CDR2 SNEGSKA, per germline (reference sequence). The V gene end was trimmed by 6 bases and the J gene end by 1 base; junction bases not matched to a gene: 9. The CDR3 loop spans 16 amino acids. This CDR3 reads CSARDLDRGNTGELFF. In DNA form, the CDR3 reads TGCAGTGCAAGGGATTTGGACAGGGGGAACACCGGGGAGCTGTTTTTT.

This clonotype was seen repeatedly, ten times or more. The rearrangement links TRBV29-1 to TRBJ2-7; D may correspond to TRBD1 or TRBD2 (5 bases each). The ends were cut back, 7 bases at V and 6 bases at J, with 19 bases in the middle. The CDR3 has 13 residues. From germline, CDR1 is SQVTM and CDR2 ANQGSEA. The chain's CDR3 is CSATGTEDREQYF. The CDR3 DNA reads as TGCAGCGCAACTGGGACCGAGGATCGCGAGCAGTACTTC.

This sequence joins TRBV7-6 and TRBJ2-5; D is uncertain. The V gene's germline CDR1 is SGHVS and CDR2 FNYEAQ. This CDR3 region has 15 residues. V lost 5 bases to trimming and J lost 4 bases, with 17 bases between them. As DNA, the CDR3 is TGTGCCAGCAGCCCGGCCCGTATCAATACAGAGACCCAGTACTTC. This sequence encodes CASSPARINTETQYF.

V and J are TRBV29-1 and TRBJ1-2, with D possibly TRBD1 on 5 matching bases. The germline V and J ends were trimmed by 1 base and 1 base, with 7 bases remaining between them. CDR3 length: 13 amino acids. From germline, CDR1 is SQVTM and CDR2 ANQGSEA. DNA for the CDR3: TGCAGCGTTGAAGGGGGGGATAACTATGGCTACACCTTC. This gives the protein CSVEGGDNYGYTF.

The chain recombines TRBV2 with TRBJ1-2; TRBD1 matches 10 bases. CDR3 length: 13 amino acids. The junction had 4 bases not matched to a gene; V was cut back by 7 bases and J by 5 bases. Germline V gene data show CDR1 as SNHLY and CDR2 as FYNNEI. CDR3 nucleotides: TGTGCCAGCACTGGACAGGGGGAATATGGCTACACCTTC. Translating it yields CASTGQGEYGYTF.

This clonotype was detected a few times. The J gene is TRBJ1-1, the V gene TRBV6-6; D gene uncertain. The germline gives CDR1 MNHNY, CDR2 SVGAGI (reference sequence). The CDR3 runs 15 residues. Between the trimmed V and J ends, which lost 7 bases and 0 bases, there was a span of 15 bases. CDR3 in amino acids: CASTPTLGMNTEAFF. The CDR3 coding sequence is TGTGCCAGCACCCCGACGTTGGGGATGAACACTGAAGCTTTCTTT.